This is a list of T cell receptor beta chains from one sample in a study of memory B cells and T cells in multiple sclerosis. The assay was immunoSEQ multiplex PCR, and TCRdb's table has in-frame clones only and misses some. The table includes around 50,000 clones, 82% detected once. These receptors' targets are unknown. Sequenced sample: PBMCs from blood kept in culture. These receptors all come from a human donor with multiple sclerosis. The CDR3 runs from the conserved cysteine through the conserved F or W. Fields, in order: CDR3 DNA, CDR3 protein, V gene, clone size, J gene, D gene. The D gene is left open where the match is weak. Part of the rows lack a size; the others show once, few, many or a class for expanded clones.

CDR3 DNA: TGCGCCAGCAGTGTCTCGGGAGGACAGGGTGCAGCTTTCTTT
CDR3 protein: CASSVSGGQGAAFF
V gene: TRBV5-1
clone size: NA
J gene: TRBJ1-1
D gene: TRBD1

CDR3 DNA: TGTGCCAGCTCACCCGGAGGACTGGGGACAGCTTTCTTT
CDR3 protein: CASSPGGLGTAFF
V gene: TRBV18
clone size: NA
J gene: TRBJ1-1
D gene: NA

CDR3 DNA: TGTGCCAGCTCCCGGGCCCTCGAAAGAGGCGGCTACACCTTC
CDR3 protein: CASSRALERGGYTF
V gene: TRBV7-9
clone size: NA
J gene: TRBJ1-2
D gene: NA

CDR3 DNA: TGTGCCAGCAGCTTACTCCAGGCTGGGACCGGGGAGCTGTTTTTT
CDR3 protein: CASSLLQAGTGELFF
V gene: TRBV7-3
clone size: NA
J gene: TRBJ2-2
D gene: NA

CDR3 DNA: TGTGCCAGCAGCGACCGGGACAGGGGCTATGGCTACACCTTC
CDR3 protein: CASSDRDRGYGYTF
V gene: TRBV11-2
clone size: NA
J gene: TRBJ1-2
D gene: TRBD1

CDR3 DNA: TGTGCCAGCAGTGGGCAGGGATTCTCCCCCACAGATACGCAGTATTTT
CDR3 protein: CASSGQGFSPTDTQYF
V gene: TRBV2
clone size: NA
J gene: TRBJ2-3
D gene: NA

CDR3 DNA: TGTGCCAGCAGGGTACTAGGAAACACAGATACGCAGTATTTT
CDR3 protein: CASRVLGNTDTQYF
V gene: TRBV2
clone size: once
J gene: TRBJ2-3
D gene: NA

CDR3 DNA: TGTGCCAGCAGTGAACACCCTGACTATGGCTACACCTTC
CDR3 protein: CASSEHPDYGYTF
V gene: TRBV2
clone size: NA
J gene: TRBJ1-2
D gene: NA

CDR3 DNA: TGTGCCAGCAGCCAGGCCCAGTTCTCGGCCAAAAACATTCAGTACTTC
CDR3 protein: CASSQAQFSAKNIQYF
V gene: TRBV4-2
clone size: NA
J gene: TRBJ2-4
D gene: NA

CDR3 DNA: TGTGCCAGCAGCTTGGGGACAGCTGGCTATGGCTACACCTTC
CDR3 protein: CASSLGTAGYGYTF
V gene: TRBV5-6
clone size: NA
J gene: TRBJ1-2
D gene: NA

CDR3 DNA: TGCGCCAGCAGTGAGGGGACATCTAGCACAGATACGCAGTATTTT
CDR3 protein: CASSEGTSSTDTQYF
V gene: TRBV10-1
clone size: NA
J gene: TRBJ2-3
D gene: NA

CDR3 DNA: TGTGCCAGCAGCACCCACAGGGATTACACTGAAGCTTTCTTT
CDR3 protein: CASSTHRDYTEAFF
V gene: TRBV9
clone size: NA
J gene: TRBJ1-1
D gene: NA

CDR3 DNA: TGTGCCAGCAGACAGGTTATAGGAGAAAAACTGTTTTTT
CDR3 protein: CASRQVIGEKLFF
V gene: TRBV27
clone size: NA
J gene: TRBJ1-4
D gene: NA

CDR3 DNA: TGTGCCAGCAGCTTAAGAGGGAACACTGAAGCTTTCTTT
CDR3 protein: CASSLRGNTEAFF
V gene: TRBV7-8
clone size: NA
J gene: TRBJ1-1
D gene: NA

CDR3 DNA: TGTGCCAGCAAGGGACAAGACTCCTCACCCCTCCACTTT
CDR3 protein: CASKGQDSSPLHF
V gene: TRBV7-9
clone size: few
J gene: TRBJ1-6
D gene: NA

CDR3 DNA: TGTGCCAGCAGTGAATTGGGCAGGGGAAACTATGGCTACACCTTC
CDR3 protein: CASSELGRGNYGYTF
V gene: TRBV6-1
clone size: once
J gene: TRBJ1-2
D gene: NA

CDR3 DNA: TGTGCCAGCAGCCTGGAGCAGGGGGAAGTTAATTCACCCCTCCACTTT
CDR3 protein: CASSLEQGEVNSPLHF
V gene: TRBV13
clone size: NA
J gene: TRBJ1-6
D gene: TRBD1

CDR3 DNA: TGTGCCAGCAGTAGCCCGGGGGGGCCCGTGCCCGGGGAGCTGTTTTTT
CDR3 protein: CASSSPGGPVPGELFF
V gene: TRBV28
clone size: NA
J gene: TRBJ2-2
D gene: TRBD2

CDR3 DNA: TGTGCCAGCAGCTTGTCAGTAGGACAGGCCCTTCATTCTGCACCCCTCCACTTT
CDR3 protein: CASSLSVGQALHSAPLHF
V gene: TRBV5-6
clone size: NA
J gene: TRBJ1-6
D gene: TRBD1

CDR3 DNA: TGTGCCAGCAGACGGACAGGGGGAAGAGGTGGGGCCAACGTCCTGACTTTC
CDR3 protein: CASRRTGGRGGANVLTF
V gene: TRBV27
clone size: NA
J gene: TRBJ2-6
D gene: TRBD1

CDR3 DNA: TGTGCCAGCAGCCCCGGGACAGCAGATGGGATATATAGCAATCAGCCCCAGCATTTT
CDR3 protein: CASSPGTADGIYSNQPQHF
V gene: TRBV7-2
clone size: NA
J gene: TRBJ1-5
D gene: TRBD1

CDR3 DNA: TGTGCCAGCAGCGCCGATTCGAACACTGAAGCTTTCTTT
CDR3 protein: CASSADSNTEAFF
V gene: TRBV7-3
clone size: NA
J gene: TRBJ1-1
D gene: NA

CDR3 DNA: TGTGCCAGCATTAGCGCGATTTCCCAAGAGACCCAGTACTTC
CDR3 protein: CASISAISQETQYF
V gene: TRBV6-6
clone size: NA
J gene: TRBJ2-5
D gene: NA

CDR3 DNA: TGTGCCAGCAGCAAAGCTGCCAGGGGCAGAATAAATCAGCCCCAGCATTTT
CDR3 protein: CASSKAARGRINQPQHF
V gene: TRBV7-9
clone size: NA
J gene: TRBJ1-5
D gene: NA

CDR3 DNA: TGTGCAAGTCGCACCGGACAGGGGTATGTCGCTTTCTTT
CDR3 protein: CASRTGQGYVAFF
V gene: TRBV12-2
clone size: NA
J gene: TRBJ1-1
D gene: NA

CDR3 DNA: TGCGCCAGCAGCCAAGAAAGGGTGCCGAATGAAAAACTGTTTTTT
CDR3 protein: CASSQERVPNEKLFF
V gene: TRBV4-3
clone size: few
J gene: TRBJ1-4
D gene: NA

CDR3 DNA: TGCGCCAGCAGCCAGGGACTGTCCTACGAGCAGTACTTC
CDR3 protein: CASSQGLSYEQYF
V gene: TRBV5-1
clone size: NA
J gene: TRBJ2-7
D gene: NA

CDR3 DNA: TGTGCCAGCAGCGTTGGAGGGGAACCCACAGATACGCAGTATTTT
CDR3 protein: CASSVGGEPTDTQYF
V gene: TRBV9
clone size: NA
J gene: TRBJ2-3
D gene: NA

CDR3 DNA: TGCGCCAGCAGCCAAGGGACAGGTTGGGAACTGTTTTTT
CDR3 protein: CASSQGTGWELFF
V gene: TRBV4-1
clone size: few
J gene: TRBJ1-4
D gene: TRBD1

CDR3 DNA: TGTGCCAGCAGCTTAGCCGGGGGTACCTACAATGAGCAGTTCTTC
CDR3 protein: CASSLAGGTYNEQFF
V gene: TRBV7-1
clone size: NA
J gene: TRBJ2-1
D gene: NA

CDR3 DNA: TGTGCCAGCAGTACTGCCGGGACTCTGGGTAATTCACCCCTCCACTTT
CDR3 protein: CASSTAGTLGNSPLHF
V gene: TRBV28
clone size: once
J gene: TRBJ1-6
D gene: NA

CDR3 DNA: TGTGCCAGCTCACCCGGTCCGTGGGACACTGAAGCTTTCTTT
CDR3 protein: CASSPGPWDTEAFF
V gene: TRBV18
clone size: NA
J gene: TRBJ1-1
D gene: NA

CDR3 DNA: TGTGCCAGCAGCCAAGATTTGGGCGGAGAGGAGACCCAGTACTTC
CDR3 protein: CASSQDLGGEETQYF
V gene: TRBV4-2
clone size: few
J gene: TRBJ2-5
D gene: NA

CDR3 DNA: TGTGCCAGCAGCGTGCAAGCGGGGGGGGCCTTGCGGGACTTCACAGATACGCAGTATTTT
CDR3 protein: CASSVQAGGALRDFTDTQYF
V gene: TRBV9
clone size: NA
J gene: TRBJ2-3
D gene: TRBD2

CDR3 DNA: TGTGCCTCGATCCGGAGAAACAGGGGGCTCACAGATACGCAGTATTTT
CDR3 protein: CASIRRNRGLTDTQYF
V gene: TRBV30
clone size: NA
J gene: TRBJ2-3
D gene: TRBD1

CDR3 DNA: TGTGCCAGTAGTATGAGGGTCTCCCACCGCAACTATGGCTACACCTTC
CDR3 protein: CASSMRVSHRNYGYTF
V gene: TRBV19
clone size: few
J gene: TRBJ1-2
D gene: NA

CDR3 DNA: TGTGCCAGCAGCGTACTCGGCCCCCGGGACCCTAACAATGAGCAGTTCTTC
CDR3 protein: CASSVLGPRDPNNEQFF
V gene: TRBV9
clone size: NA
J gene: TRBJ2-1
D gene: NA

CDR3 DNA: TGTGCCAGCAGTCCAAGGGGGCAGAACACCGGGGAGCTGTTTTTT
CDR3 protein: CASSPRGQNTGELFF
V gene: TRBV6-5
clone size: once
J gene: TRBJ2-2
D gene: TRBD1

CDR3 DNA: TGTGCCATCAGTGAGTCGGGAACAGGCGGGAGTGAAGCTTTCTTT
CDR3 protein: CAISESGTGGSEAFF
V gene: TRBV10-3
clone size: NA
J gene: TRBJ1-1
D gene: NA

CDR3 DNA: TGTGCCAGCAGCCCCAGCGGGGGCACAGATACGCAGTATTTT
CDR3 protein: CASSPSGGTDTQYF
V gene: TRBV6-6
clone size: NA
J gene: TRBJ2-3
D gene: TRBD2

CDR3 DNA: TGCAGTGCCTGGGGGAATGGCTACACCTTC
CDR3 protein: CSAWGNGYTF
V gene: TRBV20-1
clone size: NA
J gene: TRBJ1-2
D gene: NA

CDR3 DNA: TGCGCCAGCAGCCAAGTCAGACTTAGCAATCAGCCCCAGCATTTT
CDR3 protein: CASSQVRLSNQPQHF
V gene: TRBV4-1
clone size: NA
J gene: TRBJ1-5
D gene: NA

CDR3 DNA: TGTGCCAGCAGGCCAGGACAGGGGAACTATGGCTACACCTTC
CDR3 protein: CASRPGQGNYGYTF
V gene: TRBV6-5
clone size: NA
J gene: TRBJ1-2
D gene: TRBD1